One sample yielded the 21 T cell receptor beta chains listed below, sequenced in a study of blood T cell repertoires in COVID-19. TCRdb keeps only in-frame clones here, not all; method: immunoSEQ multiplex PCR. This sample has roughly 250,000 clones; roughly 87% occur once, and the top ten carry more than 5%. Sequenced input: PBMCs or T cells enriched from blood (not recorded which). The origin of the receptors is a woman under 40 with acute COVID-19.

The V call is TRBV2, the J call TRBJ1-4; no clear D gene. The length of the CDR3 is 13 residues. Trimming shortened V by 5 bases and J by 2 bases, and 6 bases separated the two germline ends. CDR1 and CDR2 from the germline V gene are SNHLY and FYNNEI. CDR3 in amino acids: CASSTDTNEKLFF. The CDR3 coding sequence is TGTGCCAGCAGTACAGATACTAATGAAAAACTGTTTTTT.

J is TRBJ1-1 and V is TRBV29-1; 9 positions match TRBD1. Germline CDR1 reads SQVTM; CDR2 reads ANQGSEA. There are 13 residues in the CDR3. With V trimmed by 6 bases and J by 6 bases, 8 bases remained unmatched. CDR3 region: CSVRQGGRAEAFF. CDR3 sequence (DNA): TGCAGCGTAAGACAGGGGGGGAGGGCTGAAGCTTTCTTT.

The chain recombines TRBV3-1 (or the pseudogene TRBV3-2) with TRBJ2-5; D gene unclear. The CDR3 has 12 residues. The germline CDR1 and CDR2 sequences are LGHDT and YNNKEL (reference sequence). Trimming cost V 1 base and J 9 bases, with 9 bases left between them. The CDR3: CASSQGATPQYF. The CDR3 bases are TGTGCCAGCAGCCAAGGGGCGACGCCCCAGTACTTC.

The rearrangement uses TRBV6-6 and TRBJ1-2; the D gene is possibly TRBD1 (6 bases). Trimming took off 5 bases at V and 2 bases at J, with 12 bases between the two ends. CDR1 MNHNY and CDR2 SVGAGI come from the germline V gene (reference sequence). The CDR3 totals 14 residues. The DNA for the CDR3 is TGTGCCAGCAGTCCCCGTCAGGGGAACTATGGCTACACCTTC. Translating it yields CASSPRQGNYGYTF.

The V gene is TRBV7-9, the J gene TRBJ1-6; TRBD1 agrees at 8 bases. V lost 3 bases, J lost 7 bases, and 5 bases stayed unmatched. The CDR3 consists of 15 residues. Germline V gives CDR1 SEHNR, CDR2 FQNEAQ (reference sequence). The CDR3 here is CASSLDRVGNSPLHF. CDR3 nucleotides: TGTGCCAGCAGCTTGGACAGGGTTGGAAATTCACCCCTCCACTTT.

V and J are TRBV28 and TRBJ1-6; no firm D call. V was trimmed by 6 bases and J by 2 bases, leaving 11 bases between them. The CDR3 is made up of 15 amino acids. The germline V gene has CDR1 MDHEN and CDR2 SYDVKM. CDR3 protein: CASSHTGTYNSPLHF. As DNA, the CDR3 is TGTGCCAGCAGCCATACCGGGACCTATAATTCACCCCTCCACTTT.

Points on this clone: Other DNA sequences in this sample translate to the same CDR3. The chain links TRBV7-2 to TRBJ2-7, with TRBD2 as a possible D gene (5 bases). Trimming shortened V by 2 bases and J by 0 bases, and 8 bases separated the two germline ends. This CDR3 spans 14 amino acids. CDR1 and CDR2 from the germline V gene are SGHTA and FQGNSA. The CDR3 region is CASSLSGISYEQYF. CDR3 nucleotide sequence: TGTGCCAGCAGCTTATCCGGGATCTCCTACGAGCAGTACTTC.

V and J are TRBV6-5 and TRBJ2-7, with 8 bases fitting TRBD1. The CDR3 runs to 13 residues. With 5 bases clipped from V and 3 bases from J, the junction kept 3 bases outside the gene matches. The germline CDR1 and CDR2 sequences are MNHEY and SVGAGI. CDR3 DNA sequence: TGTGCCAGCAGTCACGGGACAGGCTACGAGCAGTACTTC. It encodes CASSHGTGYEQYF.

The CDR3 region has the DNA TGTGCCAGTAGTATCCGACAGGGGGCGAACACCGGGGAGCTGTTTTTT. This gives the protein CASSIRQGANTGELFF. The chain employs TRBV19 and TRBJ2-2; 9 nucleotides line up with TRBD1. V lost 3 bases, J lost 0 bases, and 2 bases stayed unmatched. The CDR3 length is 16 residues. CDR1 and CDR2 from the germline V gene are LNHDA and SQIVND (reference sequence).

CDR3 region: CARSLACMENSGNTIYF. In DNA, the CDR3 is TGTGCCAGAAGCTTAGCGTGTATGGAGAACTCTGGAAACACCATATATTTT. The rearrangement uses TRBV7-5 and TRBJ1-3. TRBV7-5 is tagged as a pseudogene. The CDR3 totals 17 residues.

This clone was recorded once. CDR3 nucleotide sequence: TGTGCCAGCAGTCCCCTGACAGGACTGAACACTGAAGCTTTCTTT. Residues: CASSPLTGLNTEAFF. The rearrangement uses TRBV28 and TRBJ1-1; possibly TRBD1 for D (6 bases). The CDR3 consists of 15 residues. Germline V gene lookup returns CDR1 MDHEN and CDR2 SYDVKM. V shed 5 bases and J shed 0 bases, with 13 bases lying between them.

The rearrangement links TRBV3-1 (or the pseudogene TRBV3-2) to TRBJ1-3; TRBD1 matches at 8 bases. CDR1 LGHDT and CDR2 YNNKEL come from the germline V gene (reference sequence). The CDR3 covers 17 residues. The V gene end was trimmed by 5 bases and the J gene end by 2 bases; junction bases not matched to a gene: 11. The CDR3 sequence: CASSNTNGQGAGNTIYF. CDR3 sequence (DNA): TGTGCCAGCAGCAATACCAACGGACAGGGAGCTGGAAACACCATATATTTT.

The V gene is TRBV5-1, the J gene TRBJ2-1; 7 bases match TRBD2. The trim removed 2 bases at V and 5 bases at J, leaving 7 bases unmatched. CDR1 is SGHRS, CDR2 YFSETQ, per germline. The CDR3 covers 15 residues. The CDR3: CASSLGEGPNNEQFF. The CDR3 region has the DNA TGCGCCAGCAGCTTAGGGGAGGGGCCGAACAATGAGCAGTTCTTC.

V is TRBV2 and J is TRBJ2-7; 8 bases align to TRBD1. The CDR3 contains 13 residues. Germline V lookup: CDR1 SNHLY, CDR2 FYNNEI. Trimming took 4 bases from V and 11 from J; bases not matched to a gene: 10. This CDR3 is CASSGRGRNFKYF. The CDR3 bases are TGTGCCAGCAGTGGCAGGGGGCGCAACTTTAAGTACTTC.

This clone appeared a few times. This chain links TRBV6-5 with TRBJ1-3, with 8 bases matching TRBD1. Germline V lookup: CDR1 MNHEY, CDR2 SVGAGI. The CDR3 length is 15 residues. With 6 bases clipped from V and 4 bases from J, the junction kept 8 bases outside the gene matches. DNA for the CDR3: TGTGCCAGCAGGCAGCAGGGGGACAGGGGAAACACCATATATTTT. Translating it yields CASRQQGDRGNTIYF.

A single count supports this clone. The chain recombines TRBV2 with TRBJ2-6; 8 bases are shared with TRBD1. Germline V CDR1 and CDR2: SNHLY, FYNNEI. The V gene end was trimmed by 2 bases and the J gene end by 0 bases; junction bases not matched to a gene: 9. The CDR3 runs 19 residues. In DNA form, the CDR3 reads TGTGCCAGCAGTGAACTCGGACAGGGCTTTAACTCTGGGGCCAACGTCCTGACTTTC. Translated, it gives CASSELGQGFNSGANVLTF.

The chain couples TRBV27 to TRBJ2-1; 8 positions agree with TRBD2. This CDR3 contains 14 residues. Germline CDR1 is MNHEY and CDR2 is SMNVEV (reference sequence). Trimming removed 6 bases from V and 5 bases from J; junction bases left unmatched: 6. For the CDR3, the DNA is TGTGCCAGCAGACCTAGCGGGTCCAACAATGAGCAGTTCTTC. Its protein product is CASRPSGSNNEQFF.

J is TRBJ2-7 and V is TRBV10-3; 11 bases agree with TRBD2. From germline, CDR1 is ENHRY and CDR2 SYGVKD. V was clipped by 7 bases and J by 2 bases; unmatched bases: 10. CDR3 length: 16 residues. Here the CDR3 DNA reads TGTGCCATCATGGAGACTAGCGGGGCAACCACCTACGAGCAGTACTTC. It encodes CAIMETSGATTYEQYF.

The sample holds many counts of this clone. The V and J genes are TRBV12-3 or TRBV12-4 and TRBJ1-5; 10 bases map to TRBD1. This CDR3 is built from 13 residues. Trimming took 8 bases from V and 4 from J; bases not matched to a gene: 2. CDR3 bases: TGTGCCAGCCGACAGGGGGCGAATCAGCCCCAGCATTTT. This gives the protein CASRQGANQPQHF.

The chain's CDR3 is CASSIEAGDYEQYF. CDR3 nucleotide sequence: TGTGCCAGTAGTATAGAGGCGGGAGACTACGAGCAGTACTTC. The V and J genes are TRBV19 and TRBJ2-7; TRBD2 agrees at 7 bases. Trimming removed 0 bases from V and 3 bases from J; junction bases left unmatched: 2. Germline V gene sequence: CDR1 LNHDA, CDR2 SQIVND (reference sequence). CDR3 length equals 14 residues. Drawing the rest from reference TRBV19 and TRBJ2-7, the complete variable domain is DGGITQSPKYLFRKEGQNVTLSCEQNLNHDAMYWYRQDPGQGLRLIYYSQIVNDFQKGDIAEGYSVSREKKESFPLTVTSAQKNPTAFYLCASSIEAGDYEQYFGPGTRLTVT.

CDR3 in amino acids: CASSLAPASGRGEQYF. DNA of the CDR3: TGCGCCAGCAGCTTGGCCCCGGCTAGCGGGAGGGGCGAGCAGTACTTC. The J gene is TRBJ2-7, the V gene TRBV5-1; 12 bases map to TRBD2. Trimming cost V 0 bases and J 6 bases; bases outside gene matches: 7. Germline-derived CDR1 and CDR2 are SGHRS and YFSETQ. CDR3 length equals 16 residues.